The TCR beta chain under discussion was sequenced for a study of cytomegalovirus exposure and HLA in healthy donors. Study as a whole: In an early release, HLA-typed donors contributed about 79 million unique TCR sequences.

Points from the study as a whole: An apparent linkage of common viral pathogens to several of the most significant clusters emerged in a later analysis.

This clone turned up a few times. Its antigen is undetermined. Trimming shortened V by 3 bases and J by 4 bases, and 19 bases separated the two germline ends. The CDR3 is made up of 16 amino acids. Germline V gene data show CDR1 as SGHRS and CDR2 as YFSETQ. Use of 60 Vbeta and 13 Jbeta primers characterized the PCR. Some clones are missing from TCRdb's copy, which holds only in-frame ones; the method was immunoSEQ multiplex PCR. Here the sample spans some 110,000 clones, over 65% being singletons. The chain carries TRBV5-1 and TRBJ2-5; no firm D call. The TCR was taken from a woman in her fifties or sixties in good health and CMV-seropositive. The source material was PBMCs. Here the CDR3 reads CASSSSLSLALETQYF. CDR3 in DNA: TGCGCCAGCAGCTCGTCTCTTTCCCTGGCTTTAGAGACCCAGTACTTC.